The next 5 T cell receptor beta chains were all read from a single sample in a study of blood T cell repertoires in COVID-19. The table came from immunoSEQ multiplex PCR; TCRdb's copy has only in-frame clones and leaves some out. The sample carries some 250,000 clones, about 86% recorded once. Source material: peripheral blood. These receptors were taken from a woman aged 25 to 39 who had recovered from COVID-19.

The chain is built from TRBV27 and TRBJ1-6; TRBD1 might be the D (5 bases). This CDR3 contains 11 residues. V was shortened by 3 bases and J by 12 bases, with 6 bases between the two germline ends. Germline-derived CDR1 and CDR2 are MNHEY and SMNVEV (reference sequence). CDR3: CASSFGGPLHF. The CDR3 bases are TGTGCCAGCAGTTTCGGGGGACCCCTCCACTTT.

This chain links TRBV2 with TRBJ1-4, with D tentatively TRBD1 (5 bases). V lost 3 bases and J 7 bases, leaving 9 bases between the germline ends. The CDR3 totals 13 residues. Germline CDR1 SNHLY, CDR2 FYNNEI. The CDR3 here is CASSDQGSEKLFF. The CDR3 nucleotides are TGTGCCAGCAGTGACCAGGGTAGTGAAAAACTGTTTTTT. The complete variable domain, with remaining parts taken from reference TRBV2 and TRBJ1-4, reads EPEVTQTPSHQVTQMGQEVILRCVPISNHLYFYWYRQILGQKVEFLVSFYNNEISEKSEIFDDQFSVERPDGSNFTLKIRSTKLEDSAMYFCASSDQGSEKLFFGSGTQLSVL.

The CDR3 DNA follows: TGCAGCGTTGAAGATTGGGTCCGGGGGACAGGGGTAGGGACCCAGTACTTC. As protein: CSVEDWVRGTGVGTQYF. The V gene is TRBV29-1, the J gene TRBJ2-5, with 10 positions matching TRBD1. The CDR3 sequence is 17 residues long. The trim removed 0 bases at V and 7 bases at J, leaving 14 bases unmatched. Germline V gene data show CDR1 as SQVTM and CDR2 as ANQGSEA.

The chain joins TRBV7-2 to TRBJ2-5; 10 bases fit TRBD2. This CDR3 comprises 15 residues. The V gene end was trimmed by 2 bases and the J gene end by 5 bases; junction bases not matched to a gene: 5. Germline CDR1 reads SGHTA; CDR2 reads FQGNSA. CDR3 in DNA: TGTGCCAGCAGCTTAACTAGCGGGGCCGGCGAGACCCAGTACTTC. Its protein product is CASSLTSGAGETQYF.

The CDR3 is CASRPLIENTEAFF. CDR3 bases: TGTGCCAGCAGGCCACTCATTGAGAACACTGAAGCTTTCTTT. J is TRBJ1-1 and V is TRBV7-9; D is unclear. The V and J ends lost 6 bases and 1 base respectively, with 12 bases between them. This CDR3 region has 14 residues. In germline, CDR1 is SEHNR, CDR2 FQNEAQ (reference sequence).